The rows below give T cell receptor beta chains drawn from one sample of a study of CD8+CD57+ T cells in acquired aplastic anemia. MiXCR was run by TCRdb on the reads, yielding one entry per CDR3 protein. The sample shows 150,000 to 200,000 distinct CDR3 sequences, 64% of them seen only once. The sample comprised sorted CD4+, CD8+, or CD8+CD57+ T cells (not recorded which) from PBMCs. The receptors shown here come from a human donor with severe aplastic anemia or a healthy control (not recorded which). CDR3s include the opening cysteine and the closing phenylalanine or tryptophan. The order of the fields is CDR3 protein, CDR3 DNA, D gene, clone size, J gene, V gene. A D gene is named only where the DNA matches it firmly. The size entry is marked missing in some rows and otherwise reads once, few, many or a size class.

CDR3 protein: CATSDPGQGRGYTF
CDR3 DNA: TGTGCCACCAGTGATCCCGGACAGGGGCGAGGCTACACCTTC
D gene: TRBD1
clone size: .
J gene: TRBJ1-2
V gene: TRBV24-1

CDR3 protein: CASSLAWPPGEDEQFF
CDR3 DNA: TGTGCCAGCAGCTTAGCGTGGCCACCGGGCGAAGATGAGCAGTTCTTC
D gene: .
clone size: .
J gene: TRBJ2-1
V gene: TRBV7-6

CDR3 protein: CASSPPQGAGEQYF
CDR3 DNA: TGTGCCAGCAGCCCACCACAGGGGGCGGGGGAGCAGTACTTC
D gene: TRBD1
clone size: .
J gene: TRBJ2-7
V gene: TRBV7-8

CDR3 protein: CSVGGGRGGNQPQHF
CDR3 DNA: TGCAGCGTTGGGGGGGGGAGGGGAGGCAATCAGCCCCAGCATTTT
D gene: .
clone size: few
J gene: TRBJ1-5
V gene: TRBV29-1

CDR3 protein: CASSMAGNNQPQHF
CDR3 DNA: TGTGCCAGTTCCATGGCTGGGAACAATCAGCCCCAGCATTTT
D gene: .
clone size: .
J gene: TRBJ1-5
V gene: TRBV19

CDR3 protein: CASSFSPGQGWGYTF
CDR3 DNA: TGTGCCAGCAGTTTCTCGCCGGGACAGGGTTGGGGCTACACCTTC
D gene: TRBD1
clone size: many
J gene: TRBJ1-2
V gene: TRBV12-3/TRBV12-4

CDR3 protein: CASSEAMGFGELFF
CDR3 DNA: TGTGCCAGCAGTGAAGCGATGGGTTTCGGGGAGCTGTTTTTT
D gene: .
clone size: few
J gene: TRBJ2-2
V gene: TRBV2

CDR3 protein: CASSFTGDYYEQYF
CDR3 DNA: TGTGCCAGCAGCTTCACCGGGGACTATTACGAGCAGTACTTC
D gene: TRBD2
clone size: .
J gene: TRBJ2-7
V gene: TRBV7-9

CDR3 protein: CASSRGAGGHEQFF
CDR3 DNA: TGTGCCAGCAGCAGGGGAGCGGGGGGACATGAGCAGTTCTTC
D gene: TRBD2
clone size: .
J gene: TRBJ2-1
V gene: TRBV11-2

CDR3 protein: CSALGTSVDTQYF
CDR3 DNA: TGCAGTGCTCTGGGGACTAGCGTGGATACGCAGTATTTT
D gene: TRBD2
clone size: .
J gene: TRBJ2-3
V gene: TRBV20-1

CDR3 protein: CASRPTGTGMGPDTQYF
CDR3 DNA: TGTGCCAGCAGACCCACCGGGACAGGGATGGGTCCAGATACGCAGTATTTT
D gene: TRBD1
clone size: .
J gene: TRBJ2-3
V gene: TRBV7-9

CDR3 protein: CATSSGGDDEQYF
CDR3 DNA: TGTGCCACCTCAAGCGGGGGGGACGACGAGCAGTACTTC
D gene: TRBD2
clone size: .
J gene: TRBJ2-7
V gene: TRBV7-3

CDR3 protein: CASSLAIGTQHF
CDR3 DNA: TGTGCCAGCAGCTTGGCCATAGGGACCCAGCATTTT
D gene: .
clone size: few
J gene: TRBJ1-5
V gene: TRBV5-6

CDR3 protein: CASSQALEGFQPQHF
CDR3 DNA: TGCGCCAGCAGCCAAGCCCTCGAAGGGTTTCAGCCCCAGCATTTT
D gene: .
clone size: many
J gene: TRBJ1-5
V gene: TRBV4-1

CDR3 protein: CASSVADFGNSPLHF
CDR3 DNA: TGTGCCAGCAGCGTAGCGGACTTTGGTAATTCACCCCTCCACTTT
D gene: .
clone size: many
J gene: TRBJ1-6
V gene: TRBV9

CDR3 protein: CATSNRDAESPLHF
CDR3 DNA: TGTGCCACCAGCAACCGGGACGCGGAATCACCCCTCCACTTT
D gene: .
clone size: .
J gene: TRBJ1-6
V gene: TRBV15

CDR3 protein: CATSGPQGDAFF
CDR3 DNA: TGTGCCACCAGTGGACCACAGGGGGATGCTTTCTTT
D gene: TRBD1
clone size: .
J gene: TRBJ1-1
V gene: TRBV24-1

CDR3 protein: CASSEAFREDYEQYF
CDR3 DNA: TGTGCCAGCAGTGAAGCCTTCCGGGAGGACTACGAGCAGTACTTC
D gene: TRBD2
clone size: few
J gene: TRBJ2-7
V gene: TRBV2

CDR3 protein: CASSLGTEWSYGYTF
CDR3 DNA: TGCGCCAGCAGCTTGGGAACGGAGTGGAGCTATGGCTACACCTTC
D gene: .
clone size: .
J gene: TRBJ1-2
V gene: TRBV5-1

CDR3 protein: CASSDGPSYEQYF
CDR3 DNA: TGTGCCAGCAGTGACGGTCCCTCCTACGAGCAGTACTTC
D gene: .
clone size: few
J gene: TRBJ2-7
V gene: TRBV14

CDR3 protein: CATSNRVPNSPLHF
CDR3 DNA: TGTGCCACCAGCAACCGGGTTCCGAATTCACCCCTCCACTTT
D gene: .
clone size: .
J gene: TRBJ1-6
V gene: TRBV15

CDR3 protein: CASTHFTNTEAFF
CDR3 DNA: TGTGCCAGCACACACTTTACGAACACTGAAGCTTTCTTT
D gene: .
clone size: .
J gene: TRBJ1-1
V gene: TRBV2

CDR3 protein: CASSEMTASGEAFF
CDR3 DNA: TGTGCCAGCAGTGAAATGACAGCTAGCGGAGAAGCTTTCTTT
D gene: .
clone size: .
J gene: TRBJ1-1
V gene: TRBV25-1

CDR3 protein: CASSLRSSGAISGANVLTF
CDR3 DNA: TGTGCCAGCAGCTTAAGGTCTAGCGGGGCTATTTCTGGGGCCAACGTCCTGACTTTC
D gene: TRBD2
clone size: many
J gene: TRBJ2-6
V gene: TRBV7-3

CDR3 protein: CASSSPGQAYEQYF
CDR3 DNA: TGTGCCAGCAGTTCCCCCGGACAGGCCTACGAGCAGTACTTC
D gene: TRBD1
clone size: .
J gene: TRBJ2-7
V gene: TRBV28

CDR3 protein: CASRDRGRETQYF
CDR3 DNA: TGTGCCAGTAGGGACAGGGGAAGAGAGACCCAGTACTTC
D gene: TRBD1
clone size: few
J gene: TRBJ2-5
V gene: TRBV19

CDR3 protein: CSARDRGRADTQYF
CDR3 DNA: TGCAGTGCTAGGGACAGGGGGAGAGCAGATACGCAGTATTTT
D gene: TRBD1
clone size: .
J gene: TRBJ2-3
V gene: TRBV20-1